The 26 T cell receptor beta chains listed next were all sequenced from one sample in a study of identical twins. TCRdb reprocessed the 5' RACE reads with MiXCR, giving one entry per CDR3 protein. The sample holds nearly 650,000 distinct CDR3 sequences, roughly 6.6% seen once. The sample was also linked to a second study, of yellow fever vaccine responses in identical twins.

Source material: PBMCs. The receptors derive from a woman aged 18 to 35 in good health.

This clonotype was counted between two and nine times. The chain uses TRBV4-1 and TRBJ2-2, with 7 nucleotides matching TRBD1. V gave up 2 bases and J gave up 3 bases; unmatched junction bases: 6. The CDR3 covers 16 residues. Germline V lookup: CDR1 MGHRA, CDR2 YSYEKL. The CDR3 here is CASSQTGVGYTGELFF. CDR3 sequence (DNA): TGCGCCAGCAGCCAAACAGGGGTCGGGTACACCGGGGAGCTGTTTTTT.

The CDR3 sequence: CASSTGGEDIQYF. CDR3 nucleotides: TGTGCCAGCAGCACAGGGGGAGAGGACATTCAGTACTTC. The rearrangement links TRBV12-3 or TRBV12-4 to TRBJ2-4; 8 bases agree with TRBD1. The CDR3 consists of 13 residues. V shed 6 bases and J 8 bases; nucleotides not matched to a gene: 6.

The chain is built from TRBV29-1 and TRBJ2-2; 7 bases line up with TRBD2. The J segment lost 6 bases and the V segment lost 0 bases, leaving 7 bases of the junction unmatched. CDR1 is SQVTM, CDR2 ANQGSEA, per germline. The CDR3 is 15 amino acids. Here the CDR3 DNA reads TGCAGCGTTGAAGATGGCGGGGGAGGCGCCGGGGAGCTGTTTTTT. This translates into CSVEDGGGGAGELFF.

The chain recombines TRBV2 with TRBJ1-5; D is uncertain. The V gene lost 4 bases and the J gene lost 3 bases, with 19 bases spanning the gap. This CDR3 has 17 amino acids. Germline CDR1 is SNHLY and CDR2 is FYNNEI. CDR3 nucleotide sequence: TGTGCCAGCAGTGGGCAGATGCGGAACATCGACAATCAGCCCCAGCATTTT. Encoded protein: CASSGQMRNIDNQPQHF.

The CDR3 loop reads CSASQGPTYNEQFF. Here the CDR3 DNA reads TGCAGTGCTTCCCAGGGTCCCACCTACAATGAGCAGTTCTTC. The V and J genes are TRBV20-1 and TRBJ2-1; maybe TRBD1 (5 bases). The CDR3 has 14 amino acids. V was shortened by 5 bases and J by 2 bases, with 13 bases between the two germline ends. Germline values: CDR1 DFQATT, CDR2 SNEGSKA (reference sequence).

This clonotype has a handful of counts. The chain has TRBV7-9 and TRBJ2-7; D is unresolved. This CDR3 region has 12 residues. V lost 4 bases, J lost 3 bases, and 7 bases lay in between. Germline assignment: CDR1 SEHNR and CDR2 FQNEAQ (reference sequence). The CDR3 spells CASSSDNYEQYV. The CDR3 region has the DNA TGTGCCAGCAGCTCCGATAACTACGAGCAGTACGTC.

This clonotype was recorded at least ten times. The chain links TRBV4-1 to TRBJ2-7, with D uncertain. Looked up from germline, CDR1 is MGHRA and CDR2 is YSYEKL. The CDR3 contains 16 residues. V shed 0 bases and J shed 2 bases, with 14 bases lying between them. CDR3 region: CASSQDLEVTPYEQYF. The CDR3 coding sequence is TGCGCCAGCAGCCAAGATCTCGAGGTGACTCCCTACGAGCAGTACTTC.

This clonotype was seen a single time. The junction departs from germline at one end; a sequencing error may be responsible. The chain links TRBV12-3 or TRBV12-4 to TRBJ2-3; 7 positions agree with TRBD1. The CDR3 is made up of 19 amino acids. CDR3 in amino acids: CTSSPPRQGFVASTDTQYF. The CDR3, as DNA: TGTACCAGCAGCCCCCCCAGACAGGGTTTTGTCGCTAGCACAGATACGCAGTATTTT.

There are many counts of this clonotype. The V gene is TRBV10-3, the J gene TRBJ2-6; no clear D gene. The CDR3 runs 15 residues. V shed 2 bases and J shed 0 bases, with 5 bases lying between them. Germline V gene data show CDR1 as ENHRY and CDR2 as SYGVKD. CDR3 sequence (DNA): TGTGCCATCAGTGAGCCAGCCTCTGGGGCCAACGTCCTGACTTTC. It yields the protein CAISEPASGANVLTF.

This chain joins TRBV5-1 and TRBJ2-7; 9 bases are a match to TRBD2. Germline V gene data show CDR1 as SGHRS and CDR2 as YFSETQ. The CDR3 is made up of 16 amino acids. CDR3 in amino acids: CVTARASGTNSYEQYF. The CDR3, as DNA: TGCGTCACGGCCAGGGCTAGCGGGACTAATTCCTACGAGCAGTACTTC. The full variable domain, in which reference TRBV5-1 and TRBJ2-7 provide the parts outside the CDR3, is KAGVTQTPRYLIKTRGQQVTLSCSPISGHRSVSWYQQTPGQGLQFLFEYFSETQRNKGNFPGRFSGRQFSNSRSEMNVSTLELGDSALYLCVTARASGTNSYEQYFGPGTRLTVT.

The CDR3 region is CSVLGLAGAAEQFF. The DNA of the CDR3 is TGCAGCGTTCTTGGGCTAGCGGGAGCTGCTGAGCAGTTCTTC. This sequence joins TRBV29-1 and TRBJ2-1, with 10 bases that match TRBD2. V trimming: 5 bases; J trimming: 9 bases; junction bases outside the gene matches: 10. The CDR3 runs to 14 residues. Germline CDR1 reads SQVTM; CDR2 reads ANQGSEA.

As DNA, the CDR3 is TGTGCCAGCAGCGTTACACCGCCGGGACTAGGAGTCAATGAGCAGTTCTTC. Translation gives CASSVTPPGLGVNEQFF. The chain carries TRBV7-9 and TRBJ2-1; 8 positions match TRBD2. J lost 6 bases, V lost 5 bases, and 15 bases had no gene match. The CDR3 consists of 17 residues. Germline lookup yields CDR1 SEHNR and CDR2 FQNEAQ (reference sequence).

Ten or more counts support this clonotype. The genes are TRBV5-1 and TRBJ2-1; perhaps TRBD2 as D (6 bases). The CDR3 has 14 amino acids. Germline V gene lookup returns CDR1 SGHRS and CDR2 YFSETQ. The V and J ends lost 0 bases and 5 bases respectively, with 9 bases between them. CDR3 in DNA: TGCGCCAGCAGCTTGGTTGGCGGGGACAATGAGCAGTTCTTC. This translates into CASSLVGGDNEQFF.

In its sample, this clonotype was seen a few times. The V call is TRBV12-3 or TRBV12-4, the J call TRBJ2-7; 9 nucleotides line up with TRBD1. The CDR3 runs 14 residues. V lost 5 bases and J lost 6; bases outside the gene matches: 8. CDR3 loop: CASSLRDRASEQYV. The CDR3 nucleotides are TGTGCCAGCAGTCTCCGGGACAGGGCCTCCGAGCAGTACGTC.

The gene calls are TRBV20-1 and TRBJ1-1; no definite D call. Germline V gives CDR1 DFQATT, CDR2 SNEGSKA (reference sequence). This CDR3 is built from 12 residues. V was pared by 3 bases and J by 3 bases, with 8 bases between. This CDR3 is CSASTQDTEAFF. CDR3 coding DNA: TGCAGTGCTAGCACCCAAGACACTGAAGCTTTCTTT.

This clonotype was seen only a few times. The chain links TRBV11-3 to TRBJ2-1; 7 bases are shared with TRBD1. Germline CDR1 is SGHNT and CDR2 is YENEEA. This CDR3 is 14 amino acids long. V shed 4 bases and J 9 bases; nucleotides not matched to a gene: 9. CDR3 DNA sequence: TGTGCCAGCAGCTCAACTTACAGGGGAGCTGAGCAGTTCTTC. Protein product: CASSSTYRGAEQFF. Drawing the rest from reference TRBV11-3 and TRBJ2-1, the complete variable domain is EAGVVQSPRYKIIEKKQPVAFWCNPISGHNTLYWYLQNLGQGPELLIRYENEEAVDDSQLPKDRFSAERLKGVDSTLKIQPAELGDSAVYLCASSSTYRGAEQFFGPGTRLTVL.

V usage is TRBV29-1 and J usage is TRBJ1-3; no clear D. The CDR3 has 14 amino acids. The germline V and J ends were trimmed by 4 bases and 0 bases, with 10 bases remaining between them. Germline V gene sequence: CDR1 SQVTM, CDR2 ANQGSEA. DNA of the CDR3: TGCAGCGTTGCCACACCTAGCTCTGGAAACACCATATATTTT. Its translation is CSVATPSSGNTIYF. Full variable domain (missing parts from reference TRBV29-1 and TRBJ1-3): SAVISQKPSRDICQRGTSLTIQCQVDSQVTMMFWYRQQPGQSLTLIATANQGSEATYESGFVIDKFPISRPNLTFSTLTVSNMSPEDSSIYLCSVATPSSGNTIYFGEGSWLTVV.

With respect to this clonotype: The junction and the germline gene differ at one end; a read error may be behind it. V and J are TRBV3-1 and TRBJ2-1; 9 bases match TRBD1. CDR1 and CDR2 from the germline V gene are LGHDT and YNNKEL (reference sequence). CDR3 size: 17 residues. The CDR3 here is CACSQDRGTGIPNEQFF. CDR3 coding DNA: TGTGCCTGCAGCCAAGATCGTGGGACAGGGATTCCCAATGAGCAGTTCTTC.

This clonotype was counted many times. The rearrangement links TRBV3-1 to TRBJ2-1, with D perhaps matching TRBD1 (6 bases). V gave up 3 bases and J gave up 4 bases, with 10 bases separating them. The germline gives CDR1 LGHDT, CDR2 YNNKEL (reference sequence). The CDR3 has 14 residues. The CDR3 bases are TGTGCCAGCAGCCATGGGGGCGCTTACAATGAGCAGTTCTTC. As protein: CASSHGGAYNEQFF.

CDR3 loop: CAISPAGDEQFF. Here the CDR3 DNA reads TGTGCCATCAGCCCAGCGGGAGACGAGCAGTTCTTC. The chain is built from TRBV10-3 and TRBJ2-1; 8 nucleotides match TRBD2. The junction had 5 bases not matched to a gene; V was cut back by 6 bases and J by 10 bases. The V gene's germline CDR1 is ENHRY and CDR2 SYGVKD. The CDR3 is made up of 12 amino acids.

The table lists this clonotype with a few counts. The chain uses TRBV4-1 and TRBJ2-3; 8 bases align to TRBD1. In germline, CDR1 is MGHRA, CDR2 YSYEKL. The CDR3 sequence is 17 residues long. V was pared by 4 bases and J by 1 base, with 10 bases of the junction left unmatched. The CDR3 nucleotides are TGCGCCAGCAGCCTCGGACAGGGCCCCCAACGCACAGATACGCAGTATTTT. Translating it yields CASSLGQGPQRTDTQYF.

There are many counts of this clonotype. This rearrangement joins TRBV7-2 to TRBJ2-2, with 7 nucleotides matching TRBD2. V was clipped by 10 bases and J by 0 bases; unmatched bases: 14. Germline values: CDR1 SGHTA, CDR2 FQGNSA. The length of the CDR3 is 17 residues. The CDR3 loop is CAITAGASGTNTGELFF. Written as DNA, the CDR3 is TGTGCCATCACAGCAGGCGCTAGCGGAACGAACACCGGGGAGCTGTTTTTT. The full variable domain, completed using reference TRBV7-2 and TRBJ2-2, is GAGVSQSPSNKVTEKGKDVELRCDPISGHTALYWYRQSLGQGLEFLIYFQGNSAPDKSGLPSDRFSAERTGGSVSTLTIQRTQQEDSAVYLCAITAGASGTNTGELFFGEGSRLTVL.

The chain has TRBV29-1 and TRBJ2-1, with D possibly being TRBD1 or TRBD2 (5 bases each). This CDR3 has 15 amino acids. V lost 3 bases and J 0 bases, leaving 12 bases between the germline ends. CDR1 SQVTM and CDR2 ANQGSEA come from the germline V gene. This CDR3 reads CSVDGDERSYNEQFF. DNA of the CDR3: TGCAGCGTTGATGGGGACGAACGCTCCTACAATGAGCAGTTCTTC.

This clonotype was counted ten times or more. The rearrangement joins TRBV3-1 to TRBJ2-3, with D perhaps matching TRBD1 or TRBD2 (6 bases each). V was trimmed by 0 bases and J by 14 bases, leaving 15 bases between them. The CDR3 spans 13 residues. The germline V gene encodes CDR1 LGHDT and CDR2 YNNKEL (reference sequence). DNA for the CDR3: TGTGCCAGCAGCCAAGATTTATCGGGGGCAGTGTATTTT. It encodes CASSQDLSGAVYF.

The chain joins TRBV28 to TRBJ2-7; D gene uncertain. Between the trimmed V and J ends, which lost 6 bases and 0 bases, there was a span of 12 bases. Germline values: CDR1 MDHEN, CDR2 SYDVKM. This CDR3 comprises 14 residues. CDR3: CASSRYGFSYEQYV. The CDR3 DNA sequence: TGTGCCAGCAGCCGATACGGATTCTCCTACGAGCAGTACGTC.

The rearrangement joins TRBV3-1 to TRBJ2-3; D not resolved. From germline, CDR1 is LGHDT and CDR2 YNNKEL (reference sequence). Trimming took 1 base from V and 11 from J, leaving 28 bases between them. CDR3 length: 18 residues. CDR3 nucleotides: TGTGCCAGCAGCCAAGGACCTGCAAGGATCCTGGCAAGGGTTGGGCAGTATTTT. This sequence encodes CASSQGPARILARVGQYF.